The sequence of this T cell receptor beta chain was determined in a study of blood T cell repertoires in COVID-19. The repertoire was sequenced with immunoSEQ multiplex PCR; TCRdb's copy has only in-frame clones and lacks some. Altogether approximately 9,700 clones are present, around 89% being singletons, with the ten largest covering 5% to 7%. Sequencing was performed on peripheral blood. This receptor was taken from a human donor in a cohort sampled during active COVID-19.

CDR3 nucleotide sequence: TGTGCCAGCAGTCGGGACGGGACAGTATCCTACGAGCAGTACTTC. Translation: CASSRDGTVSYEQYF. The rearrangement uses TRBV2 and TRBJ2-7; 7 bases line up with TRBD1. CDR3 length: 15 residues. The junction had 8 bases not matched to a gene; V was cut back by 5 bases and J by 1 base. Per germline, CDR1 SNHLY and CDR2 FYNNEI. Variable domain in full (rest from reference TRBV2 and TRBJ2-7): EPEVTQTPSHQVTQMGQEVILRCVPISNHLYFYWYRQILGQKVEFLVSFYNNEISEKSEIFDDQFSVERPDGSNFTLKIRSTKLEDSAMYFCASSRDGTVSYEQYFGPGTRLTVT.